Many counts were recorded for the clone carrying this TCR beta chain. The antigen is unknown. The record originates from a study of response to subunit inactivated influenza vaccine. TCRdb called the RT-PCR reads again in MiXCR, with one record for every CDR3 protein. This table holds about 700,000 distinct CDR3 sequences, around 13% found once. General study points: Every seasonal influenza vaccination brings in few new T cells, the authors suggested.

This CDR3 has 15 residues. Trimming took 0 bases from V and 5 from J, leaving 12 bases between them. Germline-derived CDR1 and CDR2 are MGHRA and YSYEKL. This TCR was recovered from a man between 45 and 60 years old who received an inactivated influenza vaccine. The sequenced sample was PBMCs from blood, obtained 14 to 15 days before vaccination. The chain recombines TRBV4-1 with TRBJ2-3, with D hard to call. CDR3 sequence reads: CASSQDDTVGDTQYF. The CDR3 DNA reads TGCGCCAGCAGCCAAGATGATACAGTTGGAGATACGCAGTATTTT.